The clone carrying this TCR beta chain was seen more than once but under ten times. Its specificity is unknown. This entry comes from a study of T cell repertoires in cytomegalovirus infection. Study-level background: HLA-C-restricted CMV epitopes, recently identified, and well-studied HLA-B-restricted ones were used by the study. Public signatures in TCR beta pointed to CMV infection and matching HLA type. General study results and limits: The study found HLA-C-restricted CMV-specific TCR beta clonotypes dominating the ex vivo response.

Per the germline V gene, CDR1 is SGHVS and CDR2 is FQNEAQ. Trimming removed 0 bases from V and 5 bases from J, with 5 bases in between. CDR3 size: 12 residues. TCRdb passed the reads through MiXCR, listing each CDR3 protein once. The sample yields around 430,000 distinct CDR3 sequences, about 42% seen once. V usage is TRBV7-8 and J usage is TRBJ2-7, with D tentatively TRBD2 (5 bases). The specimen comprised cultured PBMCs, sampled from culture after CMV antigen stimulation. The receptor was derived from a human donor in good health (CMV status not recorded). Some clones in this sample may be carry-over from other donors' samples. CDR3 DNA sequence: TGTGCCAGCAGCTTAGCCGGGGACGAGCAGTACTTC. Translated: CASSLAGDEQYF.